Listed below are T cell receptor beta chains from one sample, sequenced in a study of PD-1 blockade in classical Hodgkin lymphoma. This table comes from immunoSEQ multiplex PCR, and its TCRdb copy is limited to in-frame clones, with some not included. This sample carries 50,000 to 65,000 clones, around 90% of them seen once, and the ten largest clones take about 8.1%. The sequencing here drew on peripheral blood mononuclear cells (PBMCs), taken before the fourth cycle of nivolumab. The receptors come from a human donor with classical Hodgkin lymphoma. The CDR3 runs from the conserved cysteine through the conserved F or W. The order of the fields is CDR3 DNA, CDR3 protein, V gene, D gene, J gene, clone size. A D gene is named only where the DNA matches it firmly. Expanded clones get a size class; other rows say once, few or many, or leave the size out.

TGTGCCATCACCTCCTCGCAACCAAAGCAGGGGCGGTTAACCTACGAGCAGTACTTC | CAITSSQPKQGRLTYEQYF | TRBV10-3 | - | TRBJ2-7 | few
TGTGCCAGCAGTTATCCAGGGTTAGGGAACACTGAAGCTTTCTTT | CASSYPGLGNTEAFF | TRBV6-5 | - | TRBJ1-1 | -
TGTGCCAGTAGTTCCAGCGGGGCCTACTACGAGCAGTACTTC | CASSSSGAYYEQYF | TRBV19 | TRBD2 | TRBJ2-7 | few
TGTGCCTGGAGGTGGAGGGGGACCGGGGAGCTGTTTTTT | CAWRWRGTGELFF | TRBV30 | - | TRBJ2-2 | -
TGTGCCAGCAGTGGGCTGGACAGGGTGTCTGGCTACACCTTC | CASSGLDRVSGYTF | TRBV6-6 | TRBD1 | TRBJ1-2 | -
TGTGCCAGCAGCCCAGCCGGACAGGGGGACCTTAGCCCCGAGCAGTTCTTC | CASSPAGQGDLSPEQFF | TRBV5-6 | TRBD1 | TRBJ2-1 | -
TGCGCCAGCAGCGTGACTAGCGGGGGGCCTGCCGGGGAGCTGTTTTTT | CASSVTSGGPAGELFF | TRBV5-1 | TRBD2 | TRBJ2-2 | -
TGTGCCAGCAGCTTAGGTGGACAGGGATGGGGCTACACCTTC | CASSLGGQGWGYTF | TRBV7-9 | TRBD1 | TRBJ1-2 | -
TGCGCCAGCAGCTTACAACCTGGGTACAACACTGAAGCTTTCTTT | CASSLQPGYNTEAFF | TRBV5-1 | - | TRBJ1-1 | -
TGCGCCAGCAGCTTGGGGCAGGGGGGAGGAGATACGCAGTATTTT | CASSLGQGGGDTQYF | TRBV5-1 | - | TRBJ2-3 | few
TGCGCCAGCAGCCCCTGGGGGGGCGGGAAGACCCAGTACTTC | CASSPWGGGKTQYF | TRBV4-1 | - | TRBJ2-5 | -
TGTGCCAGCAGCTTGGTAGGGGGGCCGGGAGATACGCAGTATTTT | CASSLVGGPGDTQYF | TRBV5-5 | - | TRBJ2-3 | -
TGTGCCAGCAGTCGAACAGGGAATCGAGCTTTCTTT | CASSRTGNRAFF | TRBV28 | - | TRBJ1-1 | -
TGCGCCAGCAGCTTGGAGGGGGATAATTCACCCCTCCACTTT | CASSLEGDNSPLHF | TRBV5-1 | - | TRBJ1-6 | -
TGTGCCAGCTCACCAAGCGACAGGAGAAACACCGGGGAGCTGTTTTTT | CASSPSDRRNTGELFF | TRBV18 | - | TRBJ2-2 | -
TGTGCCAGCGGCGAGACAGGGGTAGAAAACATTCAGTACTTC | CASGETGVENIQYF | TRBV6-6 | TRBD1 | TRBJ2-4 | -
TGTGCCAGCAGTTACTCGGGGCAGGTGGACACCGGGGAGCTGTTTTTT | CASSYSGQVDTGELFF | TRBV6-6 | - | TRBJ2-2 | -
TGCGCCAGCAGCTTCGGTCCCGGGACGGCTAACACCGGGGAGCTGTTTTTT | CASSFGPGTANTGELFF | TRBV5-1 | - | TRBJ2-2 | -
TGTGCCAGTAAGGCAGGGTTAGGGACTGAAGCTTTCTTT | CASKAGLGTEAFF | TRBV7-3 | - | TRBJ1-1 | once
TGCGCCAGCAGCGAAGGGGGTGGGAGCACCGGGGAGCTGTTTTTT | CASSEGGGSTGELFF | TRBV5-1 | - | TRBJ2-2 | -
TGTGCCAGCAGCGCATTCCAGGGGACCACTGAAGCTTTCTTT | CASSAFQGTTEAFF | TRBV9 | - | TRBJ1-1 | -
TGTGCTAGTGGTTTGGACGACAGCAACATAATGAACACTGAAGCTTTCTTT | CASGLDDSNIMNTEAFF | TRBV12-5 | - | TRBJ1-1 | -
TGCGCCAGCAGCGGTGGACAGGGGGCGAGCACTGAAGCTTTCTTT | CASSGGQGASTEAFF | TRBV5-1 | TRBD1 | TRBJ1-1 | -
TGTGCCAGCAGCCTCCTCCTCGGGACACTCCAAGAGACCCAGTACTTC | CASSLLLGTLQETQYF | TRBV7-9 | - | TRBJ2-5 | -
TGTGCCAGCAGCGTAGGTGGAGACTCCGATACGCAGTATTTT | CASSVGGDSDTQYF | TRBV9 | - | TRBJ2-3 | -
TGCGCCAGCAGCTTGGCCATACCGGTTAATGAGCAGTTCTTC | CASSLAIPVNEQFF | TRBV5-1 | - | TRBJ2-1 | -
TGTGCCAGCTCAGACAGGGGGTTTGGGGGCTACACCTTC | CASSDRGFGGYTF | TRBV6-1 | TRBD1 | TRBJ1-2 | -
TGTGCCAGCAGTTTAGGGACCCTACTACTTTATGGCTACACCTTC | CASSLGTLLLYGYTF | TRBV28 | - | TRBJ1-2 | once
TGCGCCAGCAGTTTTTTCGGGTGGGAAGGGGAGACCCAGTACTTC | CASSFFGWEGETQYF | TRBV5-1 | - | TRBJ2-5 | -
TGTGCCAGCAGGGAATCAGGGGCGAACACTGAAGCTTTCTTT | CASRESGANTEAFF | TRBV2 | - | TRBJ1-1 | -
TGTGCCAGCAGCCAAGGGGGCCGGGGCTACGAGCAGTACTTC | CASSQGGRGYEQYF | TRBV14 | - | TRBJ2-7 | -
TGCGCCAGCAGCTCGATTGGACAGCCAGGCTATGGCTACACCTTC | CASSSIGQPGYGYTF | TRBV5-1 | - | TRBJ1-2 | -
TGTGCCAGCTCACCTGCCCAGTCGGCGAACACCGGGGAGCTGTTTTTT | CASSPAQSANTGELFF | TRBV18 | - | TRBJ2-2 | -